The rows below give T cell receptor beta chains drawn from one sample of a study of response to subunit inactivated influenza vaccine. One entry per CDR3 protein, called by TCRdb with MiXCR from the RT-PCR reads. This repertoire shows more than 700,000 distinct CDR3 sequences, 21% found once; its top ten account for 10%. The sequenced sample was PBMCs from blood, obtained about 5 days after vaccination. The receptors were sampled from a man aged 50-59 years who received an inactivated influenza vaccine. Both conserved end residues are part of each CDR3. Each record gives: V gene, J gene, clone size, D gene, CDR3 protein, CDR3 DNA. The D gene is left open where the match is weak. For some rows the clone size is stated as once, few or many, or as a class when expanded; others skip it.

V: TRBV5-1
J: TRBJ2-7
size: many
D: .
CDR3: CASSQGSYYEQYF
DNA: TGCGCCAGCAGCCAGGGGTCTTACTACGAGCAGTACTTC

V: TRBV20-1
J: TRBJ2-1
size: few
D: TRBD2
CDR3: CSARTSGGFNNEQFF
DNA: TGCAGTGCTAGGACTAGCGGGGGTTTCAACAATGAGCAGTTCTTC

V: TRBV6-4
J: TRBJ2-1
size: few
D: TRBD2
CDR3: CASSPRTNRGGSSYNEQFF
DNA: TGTGCCAGCAGTCCCCGAACCAACCGGGGGGGGAGCTCCTACAATGAGCAGTTCTTC

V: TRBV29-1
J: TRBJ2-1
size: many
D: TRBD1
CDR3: CSVDGTAGRFF
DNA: TGCAGCGTCGATGGGACAGCCGGACGGTTCTTC

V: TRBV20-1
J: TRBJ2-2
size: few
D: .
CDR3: CSARPGVYTGELFF
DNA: TGCAGTGCTAGACCAGGGGTGTACACCGGGGAGCTGTTTTTT

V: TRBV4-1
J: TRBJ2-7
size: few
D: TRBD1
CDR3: CASQPTRQGDYEQYF
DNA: TGCGCCAGCCAGCCAACCCGACAGGGGGACTACGAGCAGTACTTC

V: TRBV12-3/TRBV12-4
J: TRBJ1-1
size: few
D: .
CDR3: CASNQWPEGNTEAFF
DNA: TGTGCCAGCAATCAGTGGCCGGAGGGAAACACTGAAGCTTTCTTT

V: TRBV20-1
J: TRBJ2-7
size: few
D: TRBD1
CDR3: CSADLGGPSYEQYF
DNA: TGCAGTGCCGACCTAGGGGGCCCCTCCTACGAGCAGTACTTC

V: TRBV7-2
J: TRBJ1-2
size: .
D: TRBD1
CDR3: CASSWRDSYGYTF
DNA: TGTGCCAGCAGCTGGAGGGACAGCTATGGCTACACCTTC

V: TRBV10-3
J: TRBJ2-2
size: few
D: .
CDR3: CAISVGSVANTGELFF
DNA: TGTGCCATCAGTGTTGGAAGCGTAGCGAACACCGGGGAGCTGTTTTTT

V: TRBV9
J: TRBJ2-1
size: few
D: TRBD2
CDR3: CASSTPTSGGDEQFF
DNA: TGTGCCAGCAGCACTCCGACTAGCGGAGGGGATGAGCAGTTCTTC

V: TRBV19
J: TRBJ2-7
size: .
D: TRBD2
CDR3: CASSKLGGNHEQYF
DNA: TGTGCCAGTAGTAAATTGGGGGGGAACCACGAGCAGTACTTC

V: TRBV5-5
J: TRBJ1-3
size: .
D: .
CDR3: CASRTAGNTIYF
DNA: TGTGCCAGCAGGACGGCTGGAAACACCATATATTTT

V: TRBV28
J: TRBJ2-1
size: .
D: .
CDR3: CAIRDALNNEQFF
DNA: TGTGCCATCAGGGACGCCTTAAACAATGAGCAGTTCTTC

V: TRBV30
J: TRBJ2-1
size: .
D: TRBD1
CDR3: CAWRTGSLGHNEQFF
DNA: TGTGCCTGGAGGACAGGGTCCCTTGGGCACAATGAGCAGTTCTTC

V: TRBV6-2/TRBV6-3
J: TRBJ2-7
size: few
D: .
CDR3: CASSPGDRPYEQYF
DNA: TGTGCCAGCAGTCCCGGCGACAGACCCTACGAGCAGTACTTC

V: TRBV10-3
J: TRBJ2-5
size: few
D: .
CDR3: CAISDWTRQETQYF
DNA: TGTGCCATCAGTGACTGGACCCGTCAAGAGACCCAGTACTTC

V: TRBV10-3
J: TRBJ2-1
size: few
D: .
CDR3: CAISGGTVPYNEQFF
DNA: TGTGCCATCAGTGGTGGGACTGTACCGTACAATGAGCAGTTCTTC

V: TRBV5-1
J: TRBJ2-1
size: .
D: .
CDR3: CASSQAELSSYNEQFF
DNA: TGCGCCAGCAGCCAAGCAGAACTAAGCTCCTACAATGAGCAGTTCTTC

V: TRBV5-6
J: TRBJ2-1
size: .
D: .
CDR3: CASSLLYVEQFF
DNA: TGTGCCAGCAGCCTCCTTTACGTAGAGCAGTTCTTC

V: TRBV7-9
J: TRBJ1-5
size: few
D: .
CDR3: CASSLGVTGNQPQHF
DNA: TGTGCCAGCAGCTTAGGGGTTACCGGCAATCAGCCCCAGCATTTT

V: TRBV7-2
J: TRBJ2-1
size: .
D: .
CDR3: CASSPMGVRVGNEQFF
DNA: TGTGCCAGCAGCCCAATGGGGGTTAGGGTGGGGAATGAGCAGTTCTTC

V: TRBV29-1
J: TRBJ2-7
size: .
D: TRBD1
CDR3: CSVEGRTGNYEQYF
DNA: TGCAGCGTTGAAGGACGGACAGGGAACTACGAGCAGTACTTC

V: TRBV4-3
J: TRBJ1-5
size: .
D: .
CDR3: CASSQDFSGSGNQPQHF
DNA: TGCGCCAGCAGCCAAGATTTTTCGGGCTCGGGAAATCAGCCCCAGCATTTT

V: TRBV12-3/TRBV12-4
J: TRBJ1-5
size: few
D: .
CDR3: CASSLSPGNQPQHF
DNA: TGTGCCAGCAGTTTAAGCCCGGGGAATCAGCCCCAGCATTTT

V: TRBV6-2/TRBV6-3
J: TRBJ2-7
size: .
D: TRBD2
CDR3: CASRAKLAGVFDEQYF
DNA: TGTGCCAGCAGAGCTAAACTAGCGGGAGTCTTCGACGAGCAGTACTTC

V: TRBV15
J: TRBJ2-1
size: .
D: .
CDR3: CATSRGRPNEQFF
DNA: TGTGCCACCAGCAGGGGCAGACCCAATGAGCAGTTCTTC

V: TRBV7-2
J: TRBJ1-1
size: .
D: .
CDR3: CASSYRTGMNTEAFF
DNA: TGTGCCAGCAGCTACCGGACGGGAATGAACACTGAAGCTTTCTTT

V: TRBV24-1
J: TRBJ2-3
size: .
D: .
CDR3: CATSDWGSGTDTQYF
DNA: TGTGCCACCAGTGATTGGGGTTCCGGCACAGATACGCAGTATTTT

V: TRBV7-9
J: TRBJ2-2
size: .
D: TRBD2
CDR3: CASSAGLAGVIGELFF
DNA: TGTGCCAGCAGCGCAGGACTAGCGGGAGTTATCGGGGAGCTGTTTTTT

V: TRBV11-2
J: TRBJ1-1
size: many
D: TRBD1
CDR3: CASSFDRANTEAFF
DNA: TGTGCCAGCAGCTTCGACAGGGCGAACACTGAAGCTTTCTTT

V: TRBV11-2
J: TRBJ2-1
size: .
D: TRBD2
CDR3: CASSLRPLAVNEQFF
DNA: TGTGCCAGCAGCTTACGCCCCCTAGCGGTGAATGAGCAGTTCTTC

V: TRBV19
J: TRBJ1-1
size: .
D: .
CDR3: CASKGNSMNTEAFF
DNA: TGTGCCAGTAAAGGGAATTCCATGAACACTGAAGCTTTCTTT

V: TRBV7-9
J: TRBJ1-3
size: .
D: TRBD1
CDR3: CASSRQGMDGNTIYF
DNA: TGTGCCAGCAGCCGACAGGGGATGGACGGAAACACCATATATTTT

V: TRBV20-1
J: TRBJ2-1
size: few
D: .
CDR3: CSAPPTSYNEQFF
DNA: TGCAGTGCTCCTCCTACAAGTTACAATGAGCAGTTCTTC

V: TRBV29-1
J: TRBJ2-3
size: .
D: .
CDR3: CSQGTGISLDTQYF
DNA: TGCAGCCAAGGGACCGGGATCTCGTTAGATACGCAGTATTTT

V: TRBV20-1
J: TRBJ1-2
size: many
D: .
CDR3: CSGKRRGYGYTF
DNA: TGCAGTGGAAAAAGAAGAGGATATGGCTACACCTTC

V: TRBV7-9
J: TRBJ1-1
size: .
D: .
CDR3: CASTLGGADLNTEAFF
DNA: TGTGCCAGCACCCTAGGGGGGGCCGACTTGAACACTGAAGCTTTCTTT

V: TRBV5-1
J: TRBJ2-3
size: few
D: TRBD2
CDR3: CASSLPGGTDTQYF
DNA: TGTGCCAGCAGCCTCCCGGGGGGAACAGATACGCAGTATTTT

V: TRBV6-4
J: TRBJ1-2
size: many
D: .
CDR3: CASSEGRNYGYTF
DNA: TGTGCCAGCAGTGAGGGGCGGAACTATGGCTACACCTTC

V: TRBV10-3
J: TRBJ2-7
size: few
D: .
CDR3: CAISGEGPYYEQYF
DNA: TGTGCCATCAGTGGCGAGGGACCCTACTACGAGCAGTACTTC

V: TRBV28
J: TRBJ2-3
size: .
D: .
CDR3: CASWSSGTTDTQYF
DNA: TGTGCCAGCTGGAGCAGTGGCACCACAGATACGCAGTATTTT

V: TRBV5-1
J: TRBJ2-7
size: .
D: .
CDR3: CASSLNGGSTYEQYF
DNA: TGCGCCAGCAGTCTAAACGGGGGCAGCACCTACGAGCAGTACTTC

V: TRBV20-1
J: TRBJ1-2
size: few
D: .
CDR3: CSTGTRGTVNYGYTF
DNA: TGCAGTACGGGGACCCGCGGGACGGTAAACTATGGCTACACCTTC

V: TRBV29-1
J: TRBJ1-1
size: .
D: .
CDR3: CSVSGGQNTEAFF
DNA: TGCAGCGTTTCGGGGGGGCAGAACACTGAAGCTTTCTTT

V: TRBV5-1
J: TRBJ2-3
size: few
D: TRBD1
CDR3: CASSPGQGAKGADTQYF
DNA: TGCGCCAGCAGCCCAGGACAGGGGGCAAAAGGTGCAGATACGCAGTATTTT

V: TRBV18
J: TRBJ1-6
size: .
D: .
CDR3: CASSSGGGGNSPLHF
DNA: TGTGCCAGCTCATCCGGGGGTGGTGGTAATTCACCCCTCCACTTT

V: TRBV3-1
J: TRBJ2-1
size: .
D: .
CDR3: CASSQDGLSLSYNEQFF
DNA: TGTGCCAGCAGCCAAGATGGACTCTCCCTGTCCTACAATGAGCAGTTCTTC

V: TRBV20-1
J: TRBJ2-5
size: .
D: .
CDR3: CSAHGRHAGTQYF
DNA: TGCAGTGCTCATGGACGGCATGCAGGGACCCAGTACTTC